This entry is about one T cell receptor (beta chain). This sample stems from a study of OX40 agonist ivuxolimab in advanced cancers. Clones were read by immunoSEQ multiplex PCR, and TCRdb kept only the in-frame ones, dropping some. The table has approximately 90,000 clones, about 85% seen once. Germline CDR1 SGHAT, CDR2 FQNNGV. Deletions cut 8 bases from V and 4 bases from J, with 20 bases between. There are 15 residues in the CDR3. The V call is TRBV11-2, the J call TRBJ1-1; D is possibly TRBD1 (6 bases). The TCR sequence derives from an adult with an advanced solid tumor such as melanoma, head and neck, liver or kidney cancer. The specimen was CD4+ or CD8+ T cells sorted from blood, collected in a trial of the OX40 agonist ivuxolimab. Written as DNA, the CDR3 is TGTGCCAGCTCTTCCGGGACACTCGGGGCCACTGAAGCTTTCTTT. Translated: CASSSGTLGATEAFF.